Listed below are T cell receptor beta chains from one sample, sequenced in a study of shared clonotypes between healthy human individuals. The assay was immunoSEQ multiplex PCR, and TCRdb's table has in-frame clones only and misses some. The sample comprises about 2.4 million clones, approximately 93% of which are singletons, and about 0.39% rests with the top ten. Sequencing used naive CD4+ T cells from PBMCs. The receptors were gathered from a man between 18 and 35 years old in good health. Some clones in this sample may be carry-over from other donors' samples. The CDR3 runs from the conserved cysteine through the conserved F or W. The D gene is left open where the match is weak. Clone size appears in some rows only: once, few, many, or a class for an expanded clone.

CDR3 DNA,CDR3 protein,clone size,D gene,J gene,V gene
TGTGCCAGCAGTTTATCGCCCCCCCGGGATCAGCCCCAGCATTTT,CASSLSPPRDQPQHF,-,-,TRBJ1-5,TRBV28
TGTGCCAGCAGTTTATTCTTAACGGGACTAGCTGGCGAGCAGTACTTC,CASSLFLTGLAGEQYF,-,TRBD2,TRBJ2-7,TRBV27
TGCGCCAGCAGCCTGACTTTGTTGCCGGACTCAAATGAGCAGTTCTTC,CASSLTLLPDSNEQFF,-,-,TRBJ2-1,TRBV5-1
TGTGCCAGCAGCTATCCCGGGACAGGGAATGAAAAACTGTTTTTT,CASSYPGTGNEKLFF,-,TRBD1,TRBJ1-4,TRBV28
TGTGCCAGCAGTATTACAGGGGGGGCCTACGAGCAGTACTTC,CASSITGGAYEQYF,-,-,TRBJ2-7,TRBV28
TGTGCCAGCAGCTTAGGGGGGCAGGGGACCTACGAGCAGTACTTC,CASSLGGQGTYEQYF,-,-,TRBJ2-7,TRBV7-2
TGTGCCAGCAGCCCAACCCTGGGGGGCAGGTCCTACGAGCAGTACTTC,CASSPTLGGRSYEQYF,-,-,TRBJ2-7,TRBV5-4
TGTGCCAGCAGCATTAACTATGGCTACACCTTC,CASSINYGYTF,-,-,TRBJ1-2,TRBV6-1
TGTGCCAGCAGCTTGGGAGGGGACACTGAAGCTTTCTTT,CASSLGGDTEAFF,-,-,TRBJ1-1,TRBV5-4
TGTGCCAGCTCACCACGGACAGGGGGTCGTGGGACCCAGTACTTC,CASSPRTGGRGTQYF,-,TRBD1,TRBJ2-5,TRBV18
TGTGCCAGCAGCGCGACAGGGGGTAGCAATCAGCCCCAGCATTTT,CASSATGGSNQPQHF,-,TRBD1,TRBJ1-5,TRBV9
TGTGCCAGCAGCGGAGGAGGGCGCGAGCAGTACTTC,CASSGGGREQYF,-,-,TRBJ2-7,TRBV27
TGTGCCAGCTCACCACCCCAGGGGGCCTCCTACGAGCAGTACTTC,CASSPPQGASYEQYF,-,TRBD1,TRBJ2-7,TRBV18
TGTGCCAGTAGCCCCGGACAGCACTCTGGAAACACCATATATTTT,CASSPGQHSGNTIYF,-,-,TRBJ1-3,TRBV19
TGTGCCAGCAGCTTGGGTGCAGGGAGAGATGGCTACACCTTC,CASSLGAGRDGYTF,-,-,TRBJ1-2,TRBV5-4
TGTGCCAGCAGCGTAGTACCCGGGACGGTAGCTTTGTCCGGGGAGCTGTTTTTT,CASSVVPGTVALSGELFF,-,-,TRBJ2-2,TRBV9
TGTGCCAGCACCCAACCGGACAGGGGGACTGAAGCTTTCTTT,CASTQPDRGTEAFF,-,TRBD1,TRBJ1-1,TRBV6-5
TGTGCCAGCAGCTTAGTGGTTACGCAGGAGACCCAGTACTTC,CASSLVVTQETQYF,-,-,TRBJ2-5,TRBV7-2
TGTGCCAGCAGCTCAACCGGGACAGGAGAAGAGACCCAGTACTTC,CASSSTGTGEETQYF,-,TRBD1,TRBJ2-5,TRBV7-7
TGCGCCAGCCGGGTGAATCTAGCGGGGGCCTACGAGCAGTACTTC,CASRVNLAGAYEQYF,-,TRBD2,TRBJ2-7,TRBV5-1
TGTGCCAGCAGCTCCGGACAGGGGGGACTACGCTACGAGCAGTACTTC,CASSSGQGGLRYEQYF,-,TRBD1,TRBJ2-7,TRBV7-2
TGTGCCAGCACTTGGGGCCGGCGGACCGGGGAGCTGTTTTTT,CASTWGRRTGELFF,once,-,TRBJ2-2,TRBV28
TGTGCCAGCAGTTTTTTACCCGGAGGGGATCAGCCCCAGCATTTT,CASSFLPGGDQPQHF,-,-,TRBJ1-5,TRBV2
TGTGCCAGCAGCGCTCAGGGTTGGGGTGAGCAGTTCTTC,CASSAQGWGEQFF,-,-,TRBJ2-1,TRBV7-3
TGTGCCAGCAGATCCATCGCGGGAGGAATCGAGACCCAGTACTTC,CASRSIAGGIETQYF,-,TRBD2,TRBJ2-5,TRBV7-2
TGTGCCTGGTCCAAGGACAGGGGCACAGATACGCAGTATTTT,CAWSKDRGTDTQYF,-,TRBD1,TRBJ2-3,TRBV30
TGCGCCAGCAGCTTGGTATCATCAGGGCCCAAGAACACTGAAGCTTTCTTT,CASSLVSSGPKNTEAFF,-,-,TRBJ1-1,TRBV5-1